This is a list of T cell receptor beta chains from one sample in a study of T-cell memory formation after mild COVID-19. TCRdb called the 5' RACE reads again in MiXCR, with one record for every CDR3 protein. The table records about 260,000 distinct CDR3 sequences, 16% of them present only once. Sequencing was done on a sample of PBMCs or a T cell subset sorted from them (not recorded which). These receptor sequences come from a man aged 18 to 35 who had mild COVID-19 (a few samples of this study predate the infection). Cell type and time point are not known. Each CDR3 is given with its conserved first and last residue. D genes are given only for firm matches. Clone size is not always given. Where it is, it says once, few, many or a class for expanded clones.

CDR3aa	CDR3nt	abundance	v_gene	j_gene	d_gene
CASSPLGTRGNTIYF	TGCGCCAGCAGCCCGCTCGGGACACGAGGAAACACCATATATTTT	few	TRBV5-1	TRBJ1-3	-
CASSLSTGRFSGNTIYF	TGTGCCAGCAGCCTTTCGACAGGGAGATTCTCTGGAAACACCATATATTTT	few	TRBV9	TRBJ1-3	TRBD1
CASSPVRNRGWEAFF	TGTGCCAGCAGCCCGGTACGGAATAGGGGATGGGAAGCTTTCTTT	few	TRBV7-8	TRBJ1-1	-
CSWSGPSSPGELFF	TGCAGTTGGTCCGGGCCTAGCTCACCCGGGGAGCTGTTTTTT	-	TRBV29-1	TRBJ2-2	-
CASSLDYTYNEQFF	TGTGCCAGCAGCCTGGACTACACGTACAATGAGCAGTTCTTC	few	TRBV6-5	TRBJ2-1	-
CASSGLLRRDGDTQYF	TGTGCCAGCAGCGGCCTTCTTCGCAGGGATGGAGATACGCAGTATTTT	few	TRBV21-1	TRBJ2-3	-
CASSRTQGTNSPLHF	TGTGCCAGCAGCCGAACACAGGGAACGAATTCACCCCTCCACTTT	-	TRBV7-6	TRBJ1-6	-
CASSVRDFGSYEQYF	TGTGCCAGCAGCGTACGGGACTTTGGCTCCTACGAGCAGTACTTC	few	TRBV7-2	TRBJ2-7	-
CASSLKAVKWGLTEAFF	TGTGCCAGCAGCTTGAAGGCAGTTAAGTGGGGCCTCACTGAAGCTTTCTTT	-	TRBV5-6	TRBJ1-1	-
CASNRGGLAEQFF	TGTGCCAGCAATAGGGGGGGACTAGCGGAGCAGTTCTTC	-	TRBV12-3/TRBV12-4	TRBJ2-1	TRBD2
CASTRQTNTEAFF	TGCGCCAGCACCCGACAGACGAACACTGAAGCTTTCTTT	-	TRBV5-1	TRBJ1-1	-
CASRKDLNQPQHF	TGTGCCAGCAGAAAGGACCTCAATCAGCCCCAGCATTTT	few	TRBV11-2	TRBJ1-5	-
CASSLRPGLGGTQYF	TGTGCCAGCAGCTTACGGCCGGGGCTCGGTGGGACCCAGTACTTC	-	TRBV13	TRBJ2-5	-
CASSLVSLGYTF	TGTGCCAGCAGCTTAGTCTCCCTTGGCTACACCTTC	-	TRBV7-9	TRBJ1-2	-
CASSQETQGTGANVLTF	TGCGCCAGCAGCCAAGAAACCCAGGGGACTGGGGCCAACGTCCTGACTTTC	many	TRBV4-3	TRBJ2-6	-
CASSAGGGQPQHF	TGTGCCAGTTCAGCCGGGGGCGGGCAGCCCCAGCATTTT	few	TRBV3-1	TRBJ1-5	-
CASSLSPGGLAEAFF	TGTGCCAGCAGCTTGTCCCCCGGGGGGTTGGCTGAAGCTTTCTTT	-	TRBV7-3	TRBJ1-1	-
CASSQDHGANEQFF	TGTGCCAGCAGCCAAGATCACGGGGCGAATGAGCAGTTCTTC	-	TRBV3-1	TRBJ2-1	-
CASSQEGGNSPLHF	TGTGCCAGCAGCCAAGAAGGGGGGAATTCACCCCTCCACTTT	-	TRBV4-2	TRBJ1-6	-
CASSYLGSQDTQYF	TGTGCCAGCAGTTACTTAGGTTCGCAAGATACGCAGTATTTT	many	TRBV6-5	TRBJ2-3	-
CASNNAPRETQYF	TGTGCCAGCAATAATGCCCCGAGGGAGACCCAGTACTTC	few	TRBV2	TRBJ2-5	-
CASSLTREGHNEQFF	TGTGCCAGCAGCTTAACTCGGGAGGGGCACAATGAGCAGTTCTTC	few	TRBV7-2	TRBJ2-1	TRBD2
CASSLRDSGEKLFF	TGCGCCAGCAGCTTGCGGGATTCCGGCGAAAAACTGTTTTTT	few	TRBV5-1	TRBJ1-4	-
CASSLPPTPGLYEQYF	TGTGCCAGCAGCTTACCTCCGACACCCGGGCTCTACGAGCAGTACTTC	-	TRBV11-2	TRBJ2-7	-
CASSLPRGDYNEQFF	TGCGCCAGCAGCCTCCCGCGGGGGGACTACAATGAGCAGTTCTTC	-	TRBV4-1	TRBJ2-1	TRBD2
CSARDDGTSGGLGTQYF	TGCAGTGCTAGAGATGACGGGACTAGCGGGGGATTGGGTACGCAGTATTTT	few	TRBV20-1	TRBJ2-3	TRBD2
CASSQGFVGLPNQPQHF	TGTGCCAGCAGCCAAGGGTTTGTCGGACTCCCCAATCAGCCCCAGCATTTT	-	TRBV5-5	TRBJ1-5	-
CASSSGQGRYEQYF	TGTGCCAGCAGTTCGGGACAGGGGCGCTACGAGCAGTACTTC	few	TRBV27	TRBJ2-7	TRBD1
CASRNWVGRHNTGELFF	TGTGCCAGCCGAAATTGGGTCGGGCGTCACAACACCGGGGAGCTGTTTTTT	many	TRBV7-9	TRBJ2-2	-
CASGGNSGNTIYF	TGTGCTAGTGGGGGAAACTCTGGAAACACCATATATTTT	few	TRBV12-5	TRBJ1-3	-
CASRRRPGLSHTDTQYF	TGTGCCAGCAGGAGGAGGCCGGGACTCAGCCACACAGATACGCAGTATTTT	once	TRBV3-1	TRBJ2-3	-
CASSGPLGYEQFF	TGTGCCAGCAGCGGACCTTTGGGGTATGAGCAGTTCTTC	-	TRBV9	TRBJ2-1	-
CASSFRGNYEQYF	TGTGCCAGCAGTTTCAGGGGGAACTATGAGCAGTACTTC	-	TRBV27	TRBJ2-7	TRBD1
CASSQPRTVNTGELFF	TGCGCCAGCAGCCAACCGCGGACAGTGAACACCGGGGAGCTGTTTTTT	few	TRBV4-3	TRBJ2-2	-
CASSPVLQGGYTF	TGTGCCAGCAGCCCAGTACTCCAGGGAGGCTACACCTTC	-	TRBV6-1	TRBJ1-2	-
CSVVQTLSYEQYF	TGCAGCGTTGTTCAGACTCTTTCTTACGAGCAGTACTTC	few	TRBV29-1	TRBJ2-7	-
CASSLVRGREQFF	TGTGCCAGCAGCTTAGTTAGGGGGCGTGAGCAGTTCTTC	-	TRBV7-2	TRBJ2-1	TRBD1
CASSPRTGTPDTQYF	TGTGCCAGCAGCCCGCGGACAGGCACCCCTGATACGCAGTATTTT	-	TRBV13	TRBJ2-3	TRBD1
CASSLGSRFNSPLHF	TGTGCCAGCAGCTTAGGTAGCAGATTTAATTCACCCCTCCACTTT	-	TRBV7-8	TRBJ1-6	-
CASSQEGVGAYEQYF	TGCGCCAGCAGCCAAGAGGGAGTCGGGGCCTACGAGCAGTACTTC	few	TRBV4-3	TRBJ2-7	-
CASSALAGGLSNEQFF	TGCGCCAGCAGCGCCTTGGCGGGGGGGCTAAGCAATGAGCAGTTCTTC	-	TRBV5-1	TRBJ2-1	TRBD2
CASSLGQARVAFF	TGTGCCAGCAGCTTAGGACAGGCCAGGGTAGCTTTCTTT	-	TRBV11-2	TRBJ1-1	-
CASSPRGPYNEQFF	TGCGCCAGCAGCCCCAGGGGCCCCTACAATGAGCAGTTCTTC	few	TRBV5-1	TRBJ2-1	-
CASSLGLAGYMELFF	TGCGCCAGCAGCTTGGGACTAGCGGGGTACATGGAGCTGTTTTTT	many	TRBV5-1	TRBJ2-2	TRBD2
CASSSDRVGSPLHF	TGTGCCAGCAGCTCGGACAGGGTCGGCTCACCCCTCCACTTT	few	TRBV7-8	TRBJ1-6	TRBD1
CASTRGQEEKLFF	TGCGCCAGCACCAGGGGGCAGGAGGAAAAACTGTTTTTT	few	TRBV23-1	TRBJ1-4	TRBD1
CASSPQGTGGWETQYF	TGTGCCAGCAGCCCCCAGGGGACAGGGGGTTGGGAGACCCAGTACTTC	once	TRBV7-2	TRBJ2-5	TRBD1
CASSRGTGSYNEQFF	TGCGCCAGCAGCCGGGGGACTGGCTCCTACAATGAGCAGTTCTTC	-	TRBV4-1	TRBJ2-1	-
CASSLATGTEAFF	TGTGCCAGCAGCTTAGCGACCGGGACTGAAGCTTTCTTT	-	TRBV7-2	TRBJ1-1	-
CASRGTTGVIAFF	TGTGCCAGCAGGGGGACCACAGGGGTGATAGCTTTCTTT	many	TRBV12-3/TRBV12-4	TRBJ1-1	TRBD1
CASRSLTGTPSGANVLTF	TGTGCCAGCAGATCACTGACAGGGACCCCCTCTGGGGCCAACGTCCTGACTTTC	few	TRBV11-2	TRBJ2-6	TRBD1
CASGLVLDRGVSDYGYTF	TGTGCTAGTGGTTTGGTACTGGACAGGGGGGTATCGGACTATGGCTACACCTTC	-	TRBV12-5	TRBJ1-2	TRBD1
CASSLAAETSTDTQYF	TGCGCCAGCAGCTTGGCCGCAGAGACTAGCACAGATACGCAGTATTTT	-	TRBV5-1	TRBJ2-3	-
CASSRRWSTDTQYF	TGTGCCAGCAGCCGCAGGTGGAGCACAGATACGCAGTATTTT	few	TRBV28	TRBJ2-3	-
CASSQNRDYNEQFF	TGCGCCAGCAGCCAAAACAGGGACTACAATGAGCAGTTCTTC	few	TRBV4-1	TRBJ2-1	-
CASRGTGNYEQYF	TGTGCCAGCAGGGGGACAGGGAACTACGAGCAGTACTTC	few	TRBV6-2/TRBV6-3	TRBJ2-7	TRBD1
CSVARDSQGKAFF	TGCAGCGTTGCCCGGGACAGCCAAGGGAAAGCTTTCTTT	-	TRBV29-1	TRBJ1-1	TRBD1
CASSLLAGGPNNEQFF	TGCGCCAGCAGCCTTCTAGCGGGGGGACCAAACAATGAGCAGTTCTTC	once	TRBV5-1	TRBJ2-1	TRBD2
CASSEGVKETQYF	TGTGCCAGCAGCGAAGGGGTAAAAGAGACCCAGTACTTC	-	TRBV4-2	TRBJ2-5	-